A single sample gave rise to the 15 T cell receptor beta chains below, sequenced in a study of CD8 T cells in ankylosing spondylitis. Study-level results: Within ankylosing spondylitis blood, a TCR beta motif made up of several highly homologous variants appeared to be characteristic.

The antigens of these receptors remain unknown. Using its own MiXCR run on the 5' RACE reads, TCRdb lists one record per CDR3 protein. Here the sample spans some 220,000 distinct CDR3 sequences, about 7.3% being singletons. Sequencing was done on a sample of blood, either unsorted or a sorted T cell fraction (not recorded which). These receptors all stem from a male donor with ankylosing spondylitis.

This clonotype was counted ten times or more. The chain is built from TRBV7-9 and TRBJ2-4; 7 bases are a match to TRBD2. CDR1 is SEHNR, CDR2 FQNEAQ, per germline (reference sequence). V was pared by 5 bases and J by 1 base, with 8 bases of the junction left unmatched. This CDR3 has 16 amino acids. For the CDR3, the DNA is TGTGCCAGCAGCCCAAGCAGGGAGGGTGCCAAAAACATTCAGTACTTC. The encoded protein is CASSPSREGAKNIQYF.

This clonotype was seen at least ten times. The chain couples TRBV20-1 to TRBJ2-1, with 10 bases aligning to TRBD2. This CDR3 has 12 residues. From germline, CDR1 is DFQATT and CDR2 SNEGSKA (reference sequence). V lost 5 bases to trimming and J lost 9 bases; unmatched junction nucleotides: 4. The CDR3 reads CSAPGTSVEQFF. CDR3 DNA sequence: TGCAGTGCTCCCGGGACTAGCGTTGAGCAGTTCTTC.

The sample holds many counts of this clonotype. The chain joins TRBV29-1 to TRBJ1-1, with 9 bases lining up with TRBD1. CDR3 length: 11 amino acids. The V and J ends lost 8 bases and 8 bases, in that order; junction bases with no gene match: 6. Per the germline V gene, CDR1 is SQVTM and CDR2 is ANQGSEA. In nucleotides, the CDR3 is TGCAGCCCGTACAGGGGGCCGGAAGCTTTCTTT. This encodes CSPYRGPEAFF.

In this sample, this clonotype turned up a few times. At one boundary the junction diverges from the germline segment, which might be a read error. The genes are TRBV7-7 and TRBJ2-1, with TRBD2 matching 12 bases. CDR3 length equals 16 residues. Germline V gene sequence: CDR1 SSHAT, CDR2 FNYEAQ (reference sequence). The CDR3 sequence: CASSRGRTSGNNEQFF. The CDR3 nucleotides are TGTGCTAGCAGCCGCGGGAGGACTAGCGGGAACAATGAGCAGTTCTTC.

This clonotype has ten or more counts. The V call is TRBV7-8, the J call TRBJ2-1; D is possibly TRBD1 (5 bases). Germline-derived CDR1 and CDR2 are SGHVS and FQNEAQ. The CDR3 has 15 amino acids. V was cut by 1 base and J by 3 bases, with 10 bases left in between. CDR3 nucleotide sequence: TGTGCCAGCAGCTTAGACAGGTCCTACTACAATGAGCAGTTCTTC. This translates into CASSLDRSYYNEQFF.

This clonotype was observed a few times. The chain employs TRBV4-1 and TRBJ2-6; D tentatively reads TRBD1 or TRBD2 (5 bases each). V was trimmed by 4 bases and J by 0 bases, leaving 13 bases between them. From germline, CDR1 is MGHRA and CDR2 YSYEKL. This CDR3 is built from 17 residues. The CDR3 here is CASSRPRDLSGANVLTF. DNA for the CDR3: TGCGCCAGCAGCCGACCTCGGGACCTCTCTGGGGCCAACGTCCTGACTTTC.

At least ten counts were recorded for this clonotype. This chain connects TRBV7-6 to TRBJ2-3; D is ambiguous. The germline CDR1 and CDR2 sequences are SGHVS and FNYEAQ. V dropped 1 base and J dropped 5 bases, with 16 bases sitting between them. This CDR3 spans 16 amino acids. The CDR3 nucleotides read TGTGCCAGCAGCTTAGAGGGTAGCCCGAGGATAGATACGCAGTATTTT. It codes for CASSLEGSPRIDTQYF.

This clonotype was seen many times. The CDR3 sequence is CASSSTNYRVEQFF. The CDR3 bases are TGTGCCAGCAGCTCAACAAACTATCGGGTGGAGCAGTTCTTC. V and J are TRBV11-2 and TRBJ2-1; no clear D. The CDR3 length is 14 residues. Trimming cost V 4 bases and J 10 bases, with 17 bases left between them. The germline V gene encodes CDR1 SGHAT and CDR2 FQNNGV.

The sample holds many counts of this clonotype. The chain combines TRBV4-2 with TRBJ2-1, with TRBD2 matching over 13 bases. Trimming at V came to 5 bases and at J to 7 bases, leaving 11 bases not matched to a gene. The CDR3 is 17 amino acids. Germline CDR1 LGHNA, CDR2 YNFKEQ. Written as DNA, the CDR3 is TGTGCCAGCAGCTCCCGGACTAGCGGGAGAGGGGGGAATGAGCAGTTCTTC. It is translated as CASSSRTSGRGGNEQFF.

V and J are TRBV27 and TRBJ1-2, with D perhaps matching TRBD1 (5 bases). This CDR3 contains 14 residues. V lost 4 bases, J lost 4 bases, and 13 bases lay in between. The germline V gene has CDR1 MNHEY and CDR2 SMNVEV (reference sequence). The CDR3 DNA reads TGTGCCAGCAGTTCGGGGCCCGGCGGCTATGGCTACACCTTC. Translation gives CASSSGPGGYGYTF.

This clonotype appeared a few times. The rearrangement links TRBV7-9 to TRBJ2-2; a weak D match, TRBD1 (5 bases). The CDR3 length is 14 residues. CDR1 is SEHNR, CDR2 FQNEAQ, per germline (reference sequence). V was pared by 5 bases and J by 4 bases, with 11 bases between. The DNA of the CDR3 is TGTGCCAGCAGCGGGGCAGGAGTCACCGGGGAGCTGTTTTTT. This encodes CASSGAGVTGELFF.

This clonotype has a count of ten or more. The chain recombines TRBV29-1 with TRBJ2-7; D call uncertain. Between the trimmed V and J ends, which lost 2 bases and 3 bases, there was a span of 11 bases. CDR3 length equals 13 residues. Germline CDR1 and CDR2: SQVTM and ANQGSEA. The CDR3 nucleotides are TGCAGCGTTGAAAACGGAGACCTCTACGAGCAGTACTTC. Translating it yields CSVENGDLYEQYF.

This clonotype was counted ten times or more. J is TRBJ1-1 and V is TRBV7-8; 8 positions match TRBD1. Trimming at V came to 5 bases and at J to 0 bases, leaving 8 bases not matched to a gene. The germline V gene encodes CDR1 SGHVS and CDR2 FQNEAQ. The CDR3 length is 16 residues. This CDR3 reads CASSKSRTGMNTEAFF. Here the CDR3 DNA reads TGTGCCAGCAGCAAGAGTCGGACAGGGATGAACACTGAAGCTTTCTTT.

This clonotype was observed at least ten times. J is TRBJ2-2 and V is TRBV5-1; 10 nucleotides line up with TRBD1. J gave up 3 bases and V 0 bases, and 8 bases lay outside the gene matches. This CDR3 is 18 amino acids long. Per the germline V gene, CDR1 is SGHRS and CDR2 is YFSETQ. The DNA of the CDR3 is TGCGCCAGCAGCTTGGAAAAGGACAGGGGGTTGGACACCGGGGAGCTGTTTTTT. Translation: CASSLEKDRGLDTGELFF.

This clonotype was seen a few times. This CDR3 is CASSSGTGYYGYTF. CDR3 DNA sequence: TGTGCCAGCAGCAGTGGGACAGGGTACTATGGCTACACCTTC. The gene calls are TRBV11-2 and TRBJ1-2, with TRBD1 matching over 9 bases. The germline gives CDR1 SGHAT, CDR2 FQNNGV. The CDR3 contains 14 residues. The junction had 4 bases not matched to a gene; V was cut back by 5 bases and J by 3 bases.